A single sample is the source of the 9 T cell receptor beta chains below, sequenced in a study of blood T cell repertoires in COVID-19. Measured with immunoSEQ multiplex PCR; TCRdb has only the in-frame clones, and not every one. Of around 100,000 clones in the sample, more than 85% were seen once. Sequencing input: peripheral blood. These receptors all come from a man younger than 30 with acute or convalescent COVID-19.

Here the CDR3 DNA reads TGCGCCAGCAGCTTGATTCTTGGGGGGGAGCCCTACGAGCAGTACTTC. It is translated as CASSLILGGEPYEQYF. V and J are TRBV5-1 and TRBJ2-7, with 7 bases matching TRBD2. Germline CDR1 is SGHRS and CDR2 is YFSETQ. The CDR3 runs 16 residues. V dropped 1 base and J dropped 2; count of bases not matched to a gene: 9.

This rearrangement joins TRBV10-2 to TRBJ2-1; 8 positions agree with TRBD2. CDR1 WSHSY and CDR2 SAAADI come from the germline V gene. The V gene end was trimmed by 7 bases and the J gene end by 8 bases; junction bases not matched to a gene: 13. The CDR3 loop spans 15 amino acids. The CDR3, as DNA: TGCGCCAGCACCGGTATAGCGGGGATCCCCCATGAGCAGTTCTTC. Translated: CASTGIAGIPHEQFF.

V is TRBV7-2 and J is TRBJ1-5; 8 bases are shared with TRBD1. The germline gives CDR1 SGHTA, CDR2 FQGNSA. This CDR3 is 14 amino acids long. The J segment lost 6 bases and the V segment lost 5 bases, leaving 6 bases of the junction unmatched. This CDR3 is CASSPDRVGQPQHF. CDR3 bases: TGTGCCAGCAGCCCGGACAGGGTCGGTCAGCCCCAGCATTTT.

The chain links TRBV12-2 to TRBJ2-7; the table's D call, TRBD2, was not checked against the DNA. TRBV12-2 is noted as a pseudogene. This CDR3 comprises 15 residues. CDR3 region: CASPMSREEGCEQYF. In DNA form, the CDR3 reads TGTGCAAGTCCCATGTCCAGGGAGGAAGGTTGCGAGCAGTACTTC.

V is TRBV11-3 and J is TRBJ2-2; TRBD1 might be the D (6 bases). CDR3 length: 15 residues. Per germline, CDR1 SGHNT and CDR2 YENEEA. The germline V and J ends were trimmed by 5 bases and 4 bases, with 14 bases remaining between them. CDR3 loop: CASSHRTVSTGELFF. The CDR3 bases are TGTGCCAGCAGCCATCGGACAGTTTCCACCGGGGAGCTGTTTTTT.

This rearrangement joins TRBV29-1 to TRBJ2-3; TRBD1 matches at 8 bases. With V trimmed by 4 bases and J by 3 bases, 15 bases remained unmatched. In germline, CDR1 is SQVTM, CDR2 ANQGSEA. This CDR3 has 17 amino acids. DNA of the CDR3: TGCAGCGTTGGGTGGAGCCGGAGACAGGGGAGTACAGATACGCAGTATTTT. This translates into CSVGWSRRQGSTDTQYF.

V and J are TRBV3-1 (or the pseudogene TRBV3-2) and TRBJ1-2; possibly TRBD1 for D (5 bases). The V gene lost 4 bases and the J gene lost 8 bases, with 17 bases spanning the gap. The V gene's germline CDR1 is LGHDT and CDR2 YNNKEL (reference sequence). The CDR3 spans 14 residues. The CDR3 loop is CASSRQGGDIGYTF. The CDR3 DNA is TGTGCCAGCAGCCGTCAGGGAGGGGATATAGGCTACACCTTC.

The V call is TRBV6-5, the J call TRBJ1-1; a weak D match, TRBD1 (6 bases). V lost 4 bases, J lost 1 base, and 16 bases lay in between. The CDR3 has 16 amino acids. Germline CDR1 MNHEY, CDR2 SVGAGI. In DNA form, the CDR3 reads TGTGCCAGCAGTTCAAATAACAGGGCGGGGAACACTGAAGCTTTCTTT. It specifies CASSSNNRAGNTEAFF.

The chain carries TRBV9 and TRBJ2-3; D is unresolved. CDR3 length: 14 amino acids. The germline CDR1 and CDR2 sequences are SGDLS and YYNGEE. Trimming removed 2 bases at V and 2 bases at J, with 9 bases between. The CDR3 region has the DNA TGTGCCAGCAGCGTGCTAACCTTCACAGATACGCAGTATTTT. Its translation is CASSVLTFTDTQYF.